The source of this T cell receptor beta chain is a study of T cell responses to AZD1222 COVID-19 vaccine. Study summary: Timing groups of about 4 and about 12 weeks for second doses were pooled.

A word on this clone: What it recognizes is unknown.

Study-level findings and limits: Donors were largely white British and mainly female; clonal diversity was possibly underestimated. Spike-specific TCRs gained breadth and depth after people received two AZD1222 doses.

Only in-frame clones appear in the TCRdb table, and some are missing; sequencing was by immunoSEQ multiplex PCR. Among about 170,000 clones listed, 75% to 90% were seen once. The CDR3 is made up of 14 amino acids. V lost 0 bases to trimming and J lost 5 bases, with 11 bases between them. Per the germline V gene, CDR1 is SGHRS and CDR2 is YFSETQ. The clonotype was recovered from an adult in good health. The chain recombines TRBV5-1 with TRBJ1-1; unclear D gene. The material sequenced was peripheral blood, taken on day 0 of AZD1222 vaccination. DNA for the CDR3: TGCGCCAGCAGCTTGGCGTGGGAAGGTACTGAAGCTTTCTTT. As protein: CASSLAWEGTEAFF.